This record concerns one T cell receptor (beta chain) sequence. Data came from immunoSEQ multiplex PCR; TCRdb stores just in-frame clones and leaves some out. The table includes approximately 76,000 clones, approximately 83% detected once. Per the germline V gene, CDR1 is SGHTA and CDR2 is FQGNSA. V lost 5 bases and J lost 7; bases outside the gene matches: 11. The CDR3 is made up of 15 amino acids. This entry is derived from a study of OX40 agonist ivuxolimab in advanced cancers. The material sequenced was CD4+ or CD8+ T cells sorted from blood, taken in a trial of the OX40 agonist ivuxolimab. The source of this sequence is an adult with an advanced solid tumor such as melanoma, head and neck, liver or kidney cancer. The chain recombines TRBV7-2 with TRBJ1-2; 9 nucleotides line up with TRBD1. CDR3 in DNA: TGTGCCAGCAGCCGCGAAACAGGGGGCCCAGGTGGCTACACCTTC. Its translation: CASSRETGGPGGYTF.